The 9 T cell receptor beta chains reported below all come from one sample, sequenced in a study of T-cell memory formation after mild COVID-19. TCRdb reprocessed the 5' RACE reads with MiXCR, giving one entry per CDR3 protein. In the table there are roughly 100,000 distinct CDR3 sequences, around 13% of which are singletons. Sequencing was done on a sample of PBMCs or a T cell subset sorted from them (not recorded which). All receptors come from an adult woman who had mild COVID-19 (a few samples of this study predate the infection). Cell type and time point are not known.

V is TRBV6-1 and J is TRBJ2-1; D possibly uses TRBD1 or TRBD2 (5 bases each). Germline V gene sequence: CDR1 MNHNS, CDR2 SASEGT. The CDR3 length is 14 residues. The V end lost 2 bases, the J end lost 10 bases, and 15 bases lay between the germline ends. CDR3 region: CASSENPVGDEQFF. The CDR3 DNA reads as TGTGCCAGCAGTGAAAACCCAGTTGGGGACGAGCAGTTCTTC.

This chain joins TRBV19 and TRBJ1-4; 7 bases are shared with TRBD1. Germline V gene data show CDR1 as LNHDA and CDR2 as SQIVND (reference sequence). The junction had 4 bases not matched to a gene; V was cut back by 5 bases and J by 4 bases. The CDR3 spans 14 residues. The CDR3 loop is CASSPRQGNEKLFF. The CDR3 DNA sequence: TGTGCCAGTAGTCCTCGACAGGGTAATGAAAAACTGTTTTTT. The variable domain in full, with the rest retrieved from reference TRBV19 and TRBJ1-4, is DGGITQSPKYLFRKEGQNVTLSCEQNLNHDAMYWYRQDPGQGLRLIYYSQIVNDFQKGDIAEGYSVSREKKESFPLTVTSAQKNPTAFYLCASSPRQGNEKLFFGSGTQLSVL.

The chain employs TRBV12-3 or TRBV12-4 and TRBJ2-2; TRBD2 is a possible D gene (6 bases). The ends were cut back, 3 bases at V and 6 bases at J, with 11 bases in the middle. This CDR3 comprises 14 residues. CDR3 bases: TGTGCCAGCAGTTTCGGGGGACTGGCCGGGGAGCTGTTTTTT. Its translation is CASSFGGLAGELFF.

The chain recombines TRBV7-2 with TRBJ2-7; 7 bases map to TRBD1. CDR1 and CDR2 (germline): SGHTA, FQGNSA. Trimming took 1 base from V and 6 from J; bases not matched to a gene: 3. The CDR3 extends over 13 amino acids. CDR3 protein: CASSLEGASEQYF. CDR3 DNA sequence: TGTGCCAGCAGCTTAGAGGGGGCTTCCGAGCAGTACTTC. Combining the CDR3 with reference TRBV7-2 and TRBJ2-7 gives the whole variable domain GAGVSQSPSNKVTEKGKDVELRCDPISGHTALYWYRQSLGQGLEFLIYFQGNSAPDKSGLPSDRFSAERTGGSVSTLTIQRTQQEDSAVYLCASSLEGASEQYFGPGTRLTVT.

This clonotype was seen a few times. The rearrangement uses TRBV30 and TRBJ2-7; D is uncertain. The V and J ends lost 2 bases and 2 bases respectively, with 7 bases between them. This CDR3 region has 12 residues. Germline-derived CDR1 and CDR2 are GTSNPN and SVGIG (reference sequence). The CDR3: CAWSPGTYEQYF. DNA of the CDR3: TGTGCCTGGAGTCCTGGAACCTACGAGCAGTACTTC. Full variable domain (remainder filled in from reference TRBV30 and TRBJ2-7): SQTIHQWPATLVQPVGSPLSLECTVEGTSNPNLYWYRQAAGRGLQLLFYSVGIGQISSEVPQNLSASRPQDRQFILSSKKLLLSDSGFYLCAWSPGTYEQYFGPGTRLTVT.

Many counts were recorded for this clonotype. V and J are TRBV4-3 and TRBJ2-3; TRBD1 agrees at 7 bases. With V trimmed by 4 bases and J by 3 bases, 7 bases remained unmatched. There are 15 residues in the CDR3. Germline V gene data show CDR1 as LGHNA and CDR2 as YSLEER. The DNA for the CDR3 is TGCGCCAGCAGCCCTACGGGACAGCCAACAGATACGCAGTATTTT. It is translated as CASSPTGQPTDTQYF.

This clonotype showed up just a few times. The J gene is TRBJ1-1, the V gene TRBV6-6; D possibly corresponds to TRBD1 (5 bases). V lost 2 bases, J lost 8 bases, and 9 bases lay in between. The CDR3 runs 12 residues. CDR1 MNHNY and CDR2 SVGAGI come from the germline V gene (reference sequence). The CDR3 is CASSYGGVEAFF. The CDR3 nucleotides read TGTGCCAGCAGTTACGGGGGTGTAGAAGCTTTCTTT.

In this sample, this clonotype turned up a few times. The rearrangement links TRBV24-1 to TRBJ1-5; D may be TRBD1 (5 bases). The ends were cut back, 7 bases at V and 7 bases at J, with 13 bases in the middle. This CDR3 has 13 amino acids. Germline V lookup: CDR1 KGHDR, CDR2 SFDVKD. The CDR3 coding sequence is TGTGCCACCAGGGAGGGGAATGGGCAGCCCCAGCATTTT. Protein sequence: CATREGNGQPQHF.

There are many counts of this clonotype. In DNA, the CDR3 is TGTGCCAGCAGCTTGGCCTGGGGAGAGACGCACTACGAGCAGTACTTC. This encodes CASSLAWGETHYEQYF. The chain employs TRBV12-3 or TRBV12-4 and TRBJ2-7, with a weak D call TRBD2 (5 bases). V lost 6 bases, J lost 3 bases, and 21 bases lay in between. There are 16 residues in the CDR3.